In its sample, the clone carrying this T cell receptor beta chain was seen many times. TCRdb analysed the RT-PCR reads with MiXCR anew, one entry per CDR3 protein. Here the sample spans hundreds of thousands of distinct CDR3 sequences, 13% to 15% being singletons. V lost 6 bases and J 7 bases, leaving 13 bases between the germline ends. There are 14 residues in the CDR3. Looked up from germline, CDR1 is MNHEY and CDR2 is SMNVEV (reference sequence). This chain links TRBV27 with TRBJ1-6; D is unresolved. This TCR came from a female donor in good health, serving as a healthy control. The sample consisted of memory CD4+ T cells from blood. The CDR3: CASRQGLGNSPLHF. CDR3 in DNA: TGTGCCAGCAGACAAGGACTGGGGAATTCACCCCTCCACTTT.